Described below is a single T cell receptor beta chain sequence and its context. Its antigen is currently unknown. The repertoire was sequenced with immunoSEQ multiplex PCR; TCRdb's copy has only in-frame clones and lacks some. The data show more than 6,500 clones, with about 67% seen just once and roughly half held by the top ten. The data were obtained in a study of OX40 agonist ivuxolimab in advanced cancers. Turning to the study itself: Patients assigned to dose escalation were diagnosed with hepatocellular carcinoma, melanoma, renal cell or head and neck cancer.

Study-level results: Some nonresponders also had low normalized T-cell clonal expansion.

V gave up 10 bases and J gave up 1 base, with 16 bases separating them. Germline CDR1 is ENHRY and CDR2 is SYGVKD. The CDR3 length is 14 residues. V gene TRBV10-3 combines with J gene TRBJ1-1; a weak D match, TRBD1 (6 bases). The sample consisted of CD4+ or CD8+ T cells sorted from blood, taken in a trial of the OX40 agonist ivuxolimab. This TCR was sampled from an adult with an advanced solid tumor such as melanoma, head and neck, liver or kidney cancer. In DNA, the CDR3 is TGTGCCACGGTGGACAGACACGAGAACACTGAAGCTTTCTTT. This sequence encodes CATVDRHENTEAFF.